Listed below are T cell receptor beta chains from one sample, sequenced in a study of T cell responses to AZD1222 COVID-19 vaccine. TCRdb keeps only in-frame clones here, not all; method: immunoSEQ multiplex PCR. The table shows 180,000 or so clones, with roughly 92% occurring only once. The sequenced sample was peripheral blood, obtained on day 0 of AZD1222 vaccination. The receptors were gathered from an adult in good health. Both conserved end residues are trimmed from each CDR3.

CDR3 length: 12; J gene: TRBJ1-5; V gene: TRBV9; CDR3 protein: ASSVQGIGQPQH
CDR3 length: 13; J gene: TRBJ2-1; V gene: TRBV6-5; CDR3 protein: ASSSPVSGADEQF
CDR3 length: 13; J gene: TRBJ2-2; V gene: TRBV10-3; CDR3 protein: AARRGQLNTGELF
CDR3 length: 12; J gene: TRBJ1-1; V gene: TRBV2; CDR3 protein: ASSEYGVDTEAF
CDR3 length: 11; J gene: TRBJ1-5; V gene: TRBV5-4; CDR3 protein: ASSSQGNQPQH
CDR3 length: 14; J gene: TRBJ2-3; V gene: TRBV9; CDR3 protein: ASSAEEGGDTDTQY
CDR3 length: 9; J gene: TRBJ2-4; V gene: TRBV19; CDR3 protein: ASIWGDIQY
CDR3 length: 9; J gene: TRBJ1-2; V gene: TRBV19; CDR3 protein: ASSTAGGYT
CDR3 length: 13; J gene: TRBJ2-1; V gene: TRBV11-2; CDR3 protein: ASSSPLAAWNEQF
CDR3 length: 10; J gene: TRBJ2-1; V gene: TRBV19; CDR3 protein: ASSIAGNEQF
CDR3 length: 14; J gene: TRBJ1-6; V gene: TRBV6-5; CDR3 protein: ASSSPDRLGNSPLH
CDR3 length: 10; J gene: TRBJ1-1; V gene: TRBV7-9; CDR3 protein: ASSFANTEAF
CDR3 length: 11; J gene: TRBJ1-5; V gene: TRBV12-3/TRBV12-4; CDR3 protein: ASSIDRGQPQH
CDR3 length: 9; J gene: TRBJ1-2; V gene: TRBV29-1; CDR3 protein: SVEAGLGYT
CDR3 length: 11; J gene: TRBJ1-6; V gene: TRBV5-6; CDR3 protein: ASSLASTSPLH
CDR3 length: 11; J gene: TRBJ1-6; V gene: TRBV7-3; CDR3 protein: ASSLNRGSPLH
CDR3 length: 12; J gene: TRBJ2-5; V gene: TRBV7-2; CDR3 protein: ASSLDAGQETQY
CDR3 length: 10; J gene: TRBJ1-2; V gene: TRBV5-1; CDR3 protein: ASSSDRVGYT
CDR3 length: 12; J gene: TRBJ1-1; V gene: TRBV5-1; CDR3 protein: ASTFDRAPTEAF
CDR3 length: 13; J gene: TRBJ2-1; V gene: TRBV6-5; CDR3 protein: ATKRGTDSYNEQF
CDR3 length: 11; J gene: TRBJ1-1; V gene: TRBV6-5; CDR3 protein: ASAVGGDTEAF
CDR3 length: 14; J gene: TRBJ1-1; V gene: TRBV5-1; CDR3 protein: ASSLGRGGTNTEAF